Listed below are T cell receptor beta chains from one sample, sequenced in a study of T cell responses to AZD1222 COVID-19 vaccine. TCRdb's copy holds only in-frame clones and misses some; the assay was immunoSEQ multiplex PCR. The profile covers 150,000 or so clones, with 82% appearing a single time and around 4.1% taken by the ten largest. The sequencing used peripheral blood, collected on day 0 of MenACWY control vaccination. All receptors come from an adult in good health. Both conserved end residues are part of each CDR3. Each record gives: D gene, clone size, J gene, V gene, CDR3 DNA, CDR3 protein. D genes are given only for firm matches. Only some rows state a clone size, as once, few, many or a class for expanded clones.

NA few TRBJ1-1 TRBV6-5 TGTGCCAGCAGTTACGACGGGGGCTGGAACACTGAAGCTTTCTTT CASSYDGGWNTEAFF
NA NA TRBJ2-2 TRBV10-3 TGTGCCATCAGTGACGTCGGGCAGGTTCCCGGGGAGCTGTTTTTT CAISDVGQVPGELFF
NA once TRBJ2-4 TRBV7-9 TGTGCCAGCAGCTTACCCGGCCTGGGTCAAAACATTCAGTACTTC CASSLPGLGQNIQYF
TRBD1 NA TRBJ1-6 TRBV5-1 TGCGCCAGCAGCATTGACAGGGATTCACCCCTCCACTTT CASSIDRDSPLHF
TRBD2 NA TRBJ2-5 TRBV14 TGTGCCAGCAGCCCTAACCATCTAGCGGGGGGACAGACCCAGTACTTC CASSPNHLAGGQTQYF
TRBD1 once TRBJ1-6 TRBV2 TGTGCCAGCAGAGGACAGGGAACTTATTCACCCCTCCACTTT CASRGQGTYSPLHF
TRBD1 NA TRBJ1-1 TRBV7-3 TGTGCCAGCAGCTTATATCCCGGGACAGGGACTAAGAACACTGAAGCTTTCTTT CASSLYPGTGTKNTEAFF
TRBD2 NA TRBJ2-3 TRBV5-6 TGTGCCAGCAGCTTGGGACTAGCAAGCACAGATACGCAGTATTTT CASSLGLASTDTQYF
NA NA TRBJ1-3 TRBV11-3 TGTGCCAGCAGCTTAACGGGCTTTGGAAACACCATATATTTT CASSLTGFGNTIYF
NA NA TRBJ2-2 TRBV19 TGTGCCAGTAGTATGCCGGAGGGGGCTAGGATCGGGGAGCTGTTTTTT CASSMPEGARIGELFF
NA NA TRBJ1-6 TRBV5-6 TGTGCCAGCAGCTTCGGGGGGAGTAGGTCACCCCTCCACTTT CASSFGGSRSPLHF
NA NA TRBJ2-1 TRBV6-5 TGTGCCAGCTTAAAATGGGTAGGGCAAGAGCAGTTCTTC CASLKWVGQEQFF
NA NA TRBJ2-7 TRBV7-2 TGTGCCAGCAACATGGGCTGGGGGCCGATAGTGGAGCAGTACTTC CASNMGWGPIVEQYF
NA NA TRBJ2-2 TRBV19 TGTGCCAGTAGTGCGACAGCTACCTCCGGGGAGCTGTTTTTT CASSATATSGELFF
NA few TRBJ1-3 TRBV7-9 TGTGCCAGCAGCTTACGGGGCTCTGGAGGAAACACCATATATTTT CASSLRGSGGNTIYF
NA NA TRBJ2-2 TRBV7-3 TGTGCCAGCAGCTTTGGGACGAACACCGGGGAGCTGTTTTTT CASSFGTNTGELFF
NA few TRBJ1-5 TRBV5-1 TGCGCCAGCAGCTTATCACAGGGACAGCCCCAGCATTTT CASSLSQGQPQHF
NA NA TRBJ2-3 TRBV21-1 TGTGCCAGCAGCAAAGCGTCTAGCGGGGGGGCTAGCACAGATACGCAGTATTTT CASSKASSGGASTDTQYF
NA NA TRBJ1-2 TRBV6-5 TGTGCCAGCAGAGCAGGACTGAACTATGGCTACACCTTC CASRAGLNYGYTF
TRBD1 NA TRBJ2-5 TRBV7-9 TGTGCCAGCAGCTTAGGGACAGGTGTAGGAGAGACCCAGTACTTC CASSLGTGVGETQYF
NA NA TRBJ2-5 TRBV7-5 TGTGCCAGAAGCCTTTACAGGGGGCACCAAGAGACCCAGTACTTC CARSLYRGHQETQYF
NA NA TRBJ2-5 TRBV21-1 TGTGCCAGCAGCAAAGAGGGGGCGCAGGAGACCCAGTACTTC CASSKEGAQETQYF
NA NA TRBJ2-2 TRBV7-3 TGTGCCAGCAATAGCGGTACCGGGGAGCTGTTTTTT CASNSGTGELFF
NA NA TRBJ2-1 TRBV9 TGTGCCAGCAGCGTAGCGGGGGTCTACAATGAGCAGTTCTTC CASSVAGVYNEQFF
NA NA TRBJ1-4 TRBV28 TGTGCCAGCAGTTTATCGGGGGGCGTGGAAAAACTGTTTTTT CASSLSGGVEKLFF
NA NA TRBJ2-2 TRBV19 TGTGCCAGTAGTATACGGTCCGGGGAGCTGTTTTTT CASSIRSGELFF
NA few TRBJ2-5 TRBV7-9 TGTGCCAGCAGCTTAGGGAACAGTGGGGAGACCCAGTACTTC CASSLGNSGETQYF
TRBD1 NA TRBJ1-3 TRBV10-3 TGTGCCATCACGACAGGGGATGTGAGGAACACCATATATTTT CAITTGDVRNTIYF
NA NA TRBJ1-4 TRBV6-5 TGTGCCAGCAGTTACGCTTGGCAGGCTAAATACGAAAAACTGTTTTTT CASSYAWQAKYEKLFF
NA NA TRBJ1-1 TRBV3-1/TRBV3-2 TGTGCCAGCAGTCCCGCCATTTTGAACACTGAAGCTTTCTTT CASSPAILNTEAFF
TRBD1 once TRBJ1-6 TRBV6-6 TGTGCCAGCAGTCGGACAGGGGGCGCCTGGGGGGATAATTCACCCCTCCACTTT CASSRTGGAWGDNSPLHF
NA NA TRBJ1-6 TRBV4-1 TGCGCCAGCAGCCAACAGGGAATGGATAATTCACCCCTCCACTTT CASSQQGMDNSPLHF